Described below is a single TCR beta chain sequence and its context. This sample was included in a study of blood T cell repertoires in COVID-19. J gave up 7 bases and V 4 bases, and 6 bases lay outside the gene matches. CDR1 and CDR2 (germline): SGHDN, FVKESK. This CDR3 spans 14 amino acids. As processed by the authors: Reference gene primer amplification gave nucleated cell count estimates. The data were produced by immunoSEQ multiplex PCR, yet TCRdb's version contains in-frame clones alone and is incomplete. V and J calls and clone size are as listed in that table; D and trimming were resolved from the DNA. The sample consists of 85,000 to 95,000 clones, approximately 80% of them appearing once.

This sequence was found in a man between 65 and 85 years old with acute or convalescent COVID-19. This chain connects TRBV14 to TRBJ2-1; 8 nucleotides line up with TRBD1. Input material: peripheral blood. The CDR3 DNA is TGTGCCAGCAGCCCCTGGACAGGGCGAAATGAGCAGTTCTTC. This gives the protein CASSPWTGRNEQFF.